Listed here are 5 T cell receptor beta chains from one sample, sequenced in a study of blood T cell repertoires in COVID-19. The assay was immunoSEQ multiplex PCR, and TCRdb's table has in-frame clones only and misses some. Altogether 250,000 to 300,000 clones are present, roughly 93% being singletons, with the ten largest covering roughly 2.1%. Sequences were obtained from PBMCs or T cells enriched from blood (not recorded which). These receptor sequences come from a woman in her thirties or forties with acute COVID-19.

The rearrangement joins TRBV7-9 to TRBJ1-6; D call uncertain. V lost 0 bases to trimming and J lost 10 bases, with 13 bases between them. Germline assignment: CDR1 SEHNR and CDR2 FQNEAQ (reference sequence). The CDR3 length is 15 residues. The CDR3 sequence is CASSLAGSEGSPLHF. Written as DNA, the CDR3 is TGTGCCAGCAGCTTAGCCGGCTCTGAGGGATCACCCCTCCACTTT. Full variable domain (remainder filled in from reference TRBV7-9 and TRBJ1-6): DTGVSQNPRHKITKRGQNVTFRCDPISEHNRLYWYRQTLGQGPEFLTYFQNEAQLEKSRLLSDRFSAERPKGSFSTLEIQRTEQGDSAMYLCASSLAGSEGSPLHFGNGTRLTVT.

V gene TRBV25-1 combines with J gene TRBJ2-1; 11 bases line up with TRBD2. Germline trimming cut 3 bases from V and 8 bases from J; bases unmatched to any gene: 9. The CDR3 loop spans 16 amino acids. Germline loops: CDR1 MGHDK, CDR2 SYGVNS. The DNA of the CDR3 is TGTGCCAGCAGTGACACTAGCGGGAGCGTCGCCGATGAGCAGTTCTTC. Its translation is CASSDTSGSVADEQFF. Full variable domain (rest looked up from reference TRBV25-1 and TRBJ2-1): EADIYQTPRYLVIGTGKKITLECSQTMGHDKMYWYQQDPGMELHLIHYSYGVNSTEKGDLSSESTVSRIRTEHFPLTLESARPSHTSQYLCASSDTSGSVADEQFFGPGTRLTVL.

The DNA for the CDR3 is TGCGCCAGACCTATATCCATATATTTT. Amino acids: CARPISIYF. The chain couples TRBV4-1 to TRBJ1-3, with no clear D. The CDR3 spans 9 residues. The germline gives CDR1 MGHRA, CDR2 YSYEKL. The ends were cut back, 9 bases at V and 11 bases at J, with 8 bases in the middle.

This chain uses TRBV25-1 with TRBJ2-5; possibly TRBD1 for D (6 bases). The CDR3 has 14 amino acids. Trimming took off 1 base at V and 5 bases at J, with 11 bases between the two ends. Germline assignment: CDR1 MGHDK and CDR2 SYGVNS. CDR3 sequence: CASSESQGRETQYF. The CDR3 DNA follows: TGTGCCAGCAGTGAATCCCAGGGGCGGGAGACCCAGTACTTC.

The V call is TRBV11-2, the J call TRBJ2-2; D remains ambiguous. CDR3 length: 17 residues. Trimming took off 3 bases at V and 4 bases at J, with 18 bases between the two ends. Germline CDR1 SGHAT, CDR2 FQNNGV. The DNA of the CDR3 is TGTGCCAGCAGCTTCGGTCTAGTGCTGAGGAGCACCGGGGAGCTGTTTTTT. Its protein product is CASSFGLVLRSTGELFF.